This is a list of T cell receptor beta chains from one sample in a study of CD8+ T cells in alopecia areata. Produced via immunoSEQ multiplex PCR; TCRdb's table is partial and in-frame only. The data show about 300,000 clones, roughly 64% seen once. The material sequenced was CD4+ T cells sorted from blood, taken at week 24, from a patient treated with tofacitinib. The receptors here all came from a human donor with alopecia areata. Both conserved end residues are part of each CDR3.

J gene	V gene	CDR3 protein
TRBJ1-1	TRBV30	CASDRGVYTEAFF
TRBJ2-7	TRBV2	CASNDRAYEQYF
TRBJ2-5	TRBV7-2	CASSSQKGLREETQYF
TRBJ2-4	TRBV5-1	CASSLAEVSKNIQYF
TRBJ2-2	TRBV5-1	CASSPGQASTGELFF
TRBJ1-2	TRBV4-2	CASSQDRAGGYTF
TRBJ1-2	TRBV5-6	CASSPGQGGEGYTF
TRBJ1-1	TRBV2	CASSGQPNTEAFF
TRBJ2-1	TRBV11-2	CASSEVGGPLEQFF
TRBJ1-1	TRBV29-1	CSVAEVPNTEAFF
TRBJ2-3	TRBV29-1	CSVGWTSSTDTQYF
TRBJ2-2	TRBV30	CAWRGTGELFF
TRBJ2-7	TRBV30	CAWSRGRTYEQYF
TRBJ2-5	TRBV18	CASSPPGSQETQYF
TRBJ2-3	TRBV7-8	CASSPWGGGLQPDTQYF
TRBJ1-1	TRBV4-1	CASSQAGTGNTEAFF
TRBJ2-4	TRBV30	CAWSGLAGGPRAKNIQYF
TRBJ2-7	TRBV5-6	CASSSRRGSHEQYF
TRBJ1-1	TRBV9	CASSVGDSLANTEAFF
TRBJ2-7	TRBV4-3	CASSQGQGTTYEQYF
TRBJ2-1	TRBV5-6	CASSVYAFSGYNEQFF
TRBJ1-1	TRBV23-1	CASSHLRRRPWAAFF
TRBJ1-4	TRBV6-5	CASSWRAYEKLFF
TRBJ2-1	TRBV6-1	CASVEGLAGGSYNEQFF
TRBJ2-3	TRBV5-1	CASSVTGERTDTQYF
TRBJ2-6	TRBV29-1	CSFSTSGANVLTF
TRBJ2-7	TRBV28	CASSYSTGNEQYF
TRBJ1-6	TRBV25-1	CASSEWTGQNSPLHF
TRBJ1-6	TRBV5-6	CASSLRAGPSNSPLHF
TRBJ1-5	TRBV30	CAWTQGANQPQHF
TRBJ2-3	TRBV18	CASSPQQGTDTQYF
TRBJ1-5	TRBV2	CASRAGTGGGQPQHF
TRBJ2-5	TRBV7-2	CASSLGQGRKTQYF
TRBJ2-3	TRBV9	CASSVGNPGTDTQYF
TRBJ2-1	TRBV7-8	CASSLVAGGVNEQFF
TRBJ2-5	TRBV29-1	CSVDSGLALGGTQYF
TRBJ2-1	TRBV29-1	CSARTGDINEQFF
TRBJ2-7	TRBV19	CASSTRRGYTYEQYF
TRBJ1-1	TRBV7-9	CASSLGPTNTEAFF